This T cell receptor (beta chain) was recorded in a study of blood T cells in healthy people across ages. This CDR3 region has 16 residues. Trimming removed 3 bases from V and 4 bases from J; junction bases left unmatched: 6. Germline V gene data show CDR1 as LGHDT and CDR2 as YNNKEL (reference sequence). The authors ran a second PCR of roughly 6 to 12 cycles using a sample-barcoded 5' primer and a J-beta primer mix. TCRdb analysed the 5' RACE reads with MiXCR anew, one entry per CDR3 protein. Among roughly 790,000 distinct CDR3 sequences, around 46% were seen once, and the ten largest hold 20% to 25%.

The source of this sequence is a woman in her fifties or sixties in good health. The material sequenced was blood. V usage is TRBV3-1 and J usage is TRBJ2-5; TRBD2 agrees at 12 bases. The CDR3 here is CASSQTSGSSRETQYF. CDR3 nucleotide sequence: TGTGCCAGCAGCCAGACTAGCGGGAGTTCACGAGAGACCCAGTACTTC.